Sequencing of this TCR beta chain was carried out in a study of cytomegalovirus exposure and HLA in healthy donors. Study-wide findings and caveats: Sequencing depth across donors, presence/absence analyses assumed, was roughly uniform. Most TCR beta V segments were productive about 87% or about 30% of the time in an earlier analysis.

V trimming: 8 bases; J trimming: 4 bases; junction bases outside the gene matches: 10. The CDR3 is made up of 14 amino acids. The germline V gene encodes CDR1 SEHNR and CDR2 FQNEAQ (reference sequence). This PCR relied on a set of 60 Vbeta primers and 13 Jbeta primers. Clones were sequenced by immunoSEQ multiplex PCR, and TCRdb holds only the in-frame ones, with some missing. Among over 150,000 clones listed, roughly 70% were seen once. The table lists this clone with a few counts. What it binds is unknown. The TCR comes from a woman in her forties or fifties in good health and CMV-seropositive. The sample taken for sequencing was PBMCs. The chain has TRBV7-9 and TRBJ1-1, with 7 bases aligning to TRBD1. The CDR3 protein is CASVRQGLTTEAFF. The CDR3 DNA is TGTGCCAGCGTAAGACAGGGTCTGACCACTGAAGCTTTCTTT.